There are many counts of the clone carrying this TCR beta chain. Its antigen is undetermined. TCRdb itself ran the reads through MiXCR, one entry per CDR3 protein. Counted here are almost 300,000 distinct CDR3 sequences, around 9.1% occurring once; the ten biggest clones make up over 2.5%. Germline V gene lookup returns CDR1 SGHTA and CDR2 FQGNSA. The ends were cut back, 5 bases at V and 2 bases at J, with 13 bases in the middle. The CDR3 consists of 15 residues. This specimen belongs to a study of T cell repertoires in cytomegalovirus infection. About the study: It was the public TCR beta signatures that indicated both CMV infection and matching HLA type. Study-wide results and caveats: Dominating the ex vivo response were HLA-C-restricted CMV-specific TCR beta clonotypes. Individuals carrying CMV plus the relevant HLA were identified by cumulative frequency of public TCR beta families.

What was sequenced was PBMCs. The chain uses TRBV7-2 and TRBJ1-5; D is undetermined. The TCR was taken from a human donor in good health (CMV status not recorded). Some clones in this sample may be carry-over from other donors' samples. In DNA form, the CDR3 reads TGTGCCAGCAGCCTGACGGTTACTGGCAATCAGCCCCAGCATTTT. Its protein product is CASSLTVTGNQPQHF.